The 32 T cell receptor beta chains below were found in one sample sequenced in a study of beta chain features in type 1 diabetes. Of the isolated RNA, all was reverse transcribed, and so the sequenced material was expressed TCRB transcripts. The data were produced by immunoSEQ multiplex PCR, yet TCRdb's version contains in-frame clones alone and is incomplete. There are about 25,000 clones in the sample; 68% occur only once, and 1.1% lies in the top ten. These receptors' antigens are unknown. General study findings and limits: Type 1 diabetes patients had TCRB CDR3s that were shorter (moderately but significantly so) in all four CD4+ subsets.

Sequencing used stem cell memory CD4+ T cells from blood. All receptors derive from a woman aged 35 to 49 with type 1 diabetes.

The chain uses TRBV19 and TRBJ2-5; D unresolved. Germline V lookup: CDR1 LNHDA, CDR2 SQIVND (reference sequence). Deletions cut 3 bases from V and 6 bases from J, with 14 bases between. The CDR3 runs to 14 residues. CDR3 amino acids: CASSIKGGGKTQYF. The CDR3, as DNA: TGTGCCAGTAGTATCAAAGGTGGCGGAAAGACCCAGTACTTC.

The chain links TRBV27 to TRBJ1-5, with 8 bases identical to TRBD1. Germline V gene data show CDR1 as MNHEY and CDR2 as SMNVEV (reference sequence). The CDR3 covers 18 residues. J lost 2 bases, V lost 5 bases, and 14 bases had no gene match. For the CDR3, the DNA is TGTGCCAGCAGTCGCCTTTTTGGACAGGGTAGCGGCAATCAGCCCCAGCATTTT. Protein: CASSRLFGQGSGNQPQHF.

The chain is built from TRBV2 and TRBJ2-7; 7 nucleotides align to TRBD1. The CDR3 totals 15 residues. The junction had 10 bases not matched to a gene; V was cut back by 3 bases and J by 5 bases. Germline CDR1 is SNHLY and CDR2 is FYNNEI. CDR3 sequence (DNA): TGTGCCAGCAGTGACCCAGACAGGGAAGGTAACGAGCAGTACTTC. It is translated as CASSDPDREGNEQYF.

This chain connects TRBV7-9 to TRBJ2-5, with D tentatively TRBD2 (5 bases). V lost 5 bases and J lost 4, with 17 bases in between. Germline lookup yields CDR1 SEHNR and CDR2 FQNEAQ (reference sequence). The CDR3 contains 15 residues. The CDR3 sequence: CASSPGGHAGETQYF. DNA of the CDR3: TGTGCCAGCAGCCCCGGCGGGCATGCGGGAGAGACCCAGTACTTC.

The V call is TRBV5-4, the J call TRBJ1-2; possibly TRBD1 for D (5 bases). The germline V gene encodes CDR1 SGHNT and CDR2 YYREEE (reference sequence). CDR3 length: 15 residues. V was cut by 4 bases and J by 0 bases, with 13 bases left in between. The CDR3 reads CASSQGAESNYGYTF. Written as DNA, the CDR3 is TGTGCCAGCAGCCAGGGCGCCGAGTCTAACTATGGCTACACCTTC. The full variable domain, with the rest looked up from reference TRBV5-4 and TRBJ1-2, is ETGVTQSPTHLIKTRGQQVTLRCSSQSGHNTVSWYQQALGQGPQFIFQYYREEENGRGNFPPRFSGLQFPNYSSELNVNALELDDSALYLCASSQGAESNYGYTFGSGTRLTVV.

This chain's CDR3 is CASSYQRGRTDTQYF. The CDR3 DNA reads TGTGCCAGCAGCTACCAGCGGGGGCGCACAGATACGCAGTATTTT. This chain connects TRBV7-4 to TRBJ2-3, with TRBD2 identical over 8 bases. This CDR3 is built from 15 residues. J was trimmed by 1 base and V by 4 bases; bases with no gene match: 4. Per the germline V gene, CDR1 is SGHVT and CDR2 is SQSDAQ.

This sequence joins TRBV4-3 and TRBJ2-7; 7 bases fit TRBD1. The CDR3 sequence is 13 residues long. Looked up from germline, CDR1 is LGHNA and CDR2 is YSLEER. Losses at the gene ends were 0 bases for V and 6 bases for J; bases not matched to a gene: 2. The CDR3 loop reads CASSQEEGAEQYF. The CDR3 region has the DNA TGCGCCAGCAGCCAAGAAGAGGGGGCCGAGCAGTACTTC.

V gene TRBV4-3 combines with J gene TRBJ2-2, with 8 bases identical to TRBD2. Germline CDR1 and CDR2: LGHNA and YSLEER. Trimming took 6 bases from V and 4 from J; bases not matched to a gene: 7. This CDR3 region has 15 residues. The CDR3: CASSLGSGSTGELFF. The CDR3 region has the DNA TGCGCCAGCAGTCTAGGCAGCGGGAGCACCGGGGAGCTGTTTTTT.

The chain couples TRBV2 to TRBJ1-2, with D tentatively TRBD1 (6 bases). The CDR3 spans 18 residues. The germline CDR1 and CDR2 sequences are SNHLY and FYNNEI. The V end lost 2 bases, the J end lost 5 bases, and 24 bases lay between the germline ends. The CDR3 is CASSERWGHRARSYGYTF. The DNA of the CDR3 is TGTGCCAGCAGTGAAAGGTGGGGACACAGGGCGCGAAGTTATGGCTACACCTTC.

This clone was detected only a few times. This rearrangement joins TRBV25-1 to TRBJ2-7, with D possibly matching TRBD2 (5 bases). Germline V gene data show CDR1 as MGHDK and CDR2 as SYGVNS. The CDR3 consists of 15 residues. The ends were cut back, 5 bases at V and 0 bases at J, with 14 bases in the middle. CDR3 amino acids: CASSSWAAGSYEQYF. DNA of the CDR3: TGTGCCAGCAGTTCATGGGCGGCGGGCTCCTACGAGCAGTACTTC.

J is TRBJ1-1 and V is TRBV29-1, with 9 bases matching TRBD1. Per the germline V gene, CDR1 is SQVTM and CDR2 is ANQGSEA. The CDR3 consists of 17 residues. With V trimmed by 5 bases and J by 5 bases, 18 bases remained unmatched. CDR3 sequence: CSVFGQRTGVLRTEAFF. The DNA of the CDR3 is TGCAGCGTTTTCGGCCAAAGGACAGGGGTCTTAAGGACTGAAGCTTTCTTT.

Comments on this clone: In the same sample, other DNA sequences code for this CDR3. CDR3 nucleotides: TGTGCCAGCAGCCTCGGGGGAGGGCGGCGGGAGCAGTACTTC. As protein: CASSLGGGRREQYF. The rearrangement joins TRBV7-9 to TRBJ2-7; TRBD2 aligns across 7 bases. Germline V gives CDR1 SEHNR, CDR2 FQNEAQ (reference sequence). The V and J ends lost 5 bases and 7 bases, in that order; junction bases with no gene match: 11. The CDR3 spans 14 residues.

This chain links TRBV4-1 with TRBJ2-1, with D hard to call. The V gene's germline CDR1 is MGHRA and CDR2 YSYEKL. The CDR3 consists of 17 residues. The V and J ends lost 3 bases and 4 bases respectively, with 19 bases between them. The CDR3 bases are TGCGCCAGCAGCCACCTCCCTCCGACGGCGGCATACAATGAGCAGTTCTTC. This encodes CASSHLPPTAAYNEQFF.

The chain carries TRBV28 and TRBJ1-4; 8 bases agree with TRBD1. Germline lookup yields CDR1 MDHEN and CDR2 SYDVKM. V lost 5 bases, J lost 6 bases, and 5 bases stayed unmatched. This CDR3 is 14 amino acids long. The CDR3 here is CASSPGQAYEKLFF. DNA for the CDR3: TGTGCCAGCAGTCCGGGACAGGCCTATGAAAAACTGTTTTTT.

V usage is TRBV4-3 and J usage is TRBJ1-4, with a possible D match to TRBD1 (5 bases). The CDR3 has 16 residues. With 4 bases removed from V and 6 bases from J, the gap between germline ends came to 18 bases. In germline, CDR1 is LGHNA, CDR2 YSLEER. The CDR3 loop is CASSPRGGERDEKLFF. In DNA, the CDR3 is TGCGCCAGCAGCCCCCGTGGGGGGGAAAGGGATGAAAAACTGTTTTTT.

This clone was seen once. V and J are TRBV5-1 and TRBJ1-4, with 9 positions matching TRBD1. The J segment lost 8 bases and the V segment lost 6 bases, leaving 8 bases of the junction unmatched. Germline CDR1 and CDR2: SGHRS and YFSETQ. The CDR3 has 14 amino acids. CDR3 bases: TGCGCCAGCAAACCGGGACAGGGTGGCGAAAAACTGTTTTTT. This translates into CASKPGQGGEKLFF.

V gene TRBV6-1 combines with J gene TRBJ2-5; D is uncertain. The CDR3 is 11 amino acids. The V gene lost 5 bases and the J gene lost 5 bases, with 6 bases spanning the gap. Germline CDR1 reads MNHNS; CDR2 reads SASEGT. This CDR3 is CASSYGETQYF. For the CDR3, the DNA is TGTGCCAGCAGTTACGGGGAGACCCAGTACTTC.

This clone was found a few times. The chain employs TRBV6-6 and TRBJ2-5; TRBD1 might be the D (6 bases). The CDR3 is 12 amino acids. Trimming left V 0 bases short and J 12 bases short, with 11 bases between. The germline CDR1 and CDR2 sequences are MNHNY and SVGAGI (reference sequence). Written as DNA, the CDR3 is TGTGCCAGCAGTTACTCCTGGGGGCGCGAGTACTTC. This encodes CASSYSWGREYF.

This clone was counted a few times. This chain connects TRBV28 to TRBJ2-3; TRBD2 matches 13 bases. The CDR3 length is 15 residues. V lost 6 bases to trimming and J lost 6 bases; unmatched junction nucleotides: 6. The germline CDR1 and CDR2 sequences are MDHEN and SYDVKM. In DNA form, the CDR3 reads TGTGCCAGCAGCCCCGCGGGACTAGCGGGGGATACGCAGTATTTT. It codes for CASSPAGLAGDTQYF.

This sequence joins TRBV7-3 and TRBJ2-6; D remains ambiguous. Between the trimmed V and J ends, which lost 3 bases and 4 bases, there was a span of 22 bases. The CDR3 runs 19 residues. CDR1 and CDR2 (germline): SGHTA, FQGTGA. Here the CDR3 reads CASSFQPPRSFEGANVLTF. The CDR3 bases are TGTGCCAGCAGCTTCCAACCTCCCCGGTCCTTCGAGGGGGCCAACGTCCTGACTTTC. The full variable domain, its missing parts supplied by reference TRBV7-3 and TRBJ2-6, is GAGVSQTPSNKVTEKGKYVELRCDPISGHTALYWYRQSLGQGPEFLIYFQGTGAADDSGLPNDRFFAVRPEGSVSTLKIQRTERGDSAVYLCASSFQPPRSFEGANVLTFGAGSRLTVL.

This clone appeared a single time. The rearrangement uses TRBV5-1 and TRBJ1-1, with a possible D match to TRBD1 (5 bases). The germline CDR1 and CDR2 sequences are SGHRS and YFSETQ. With 2 bases removed from V and 0 bases from J, the gap between germline ends came to 8 bases. CDR3 length: 14 amino acids. In DNA, the CDR3 is TGCGCCAGCAGCTTCTCAGGGATGAACACTGAAGCTTTCTTT. This sequence encodes CASSFSGMNTEAFF.

The genes are TRBV18 and TRBJ2-1, with TRBD2 matching 10 bases. This CDR3 comprises 15 residues. Germline V gene sequence: CDR1 KGHSH, CDR2 LQKENI. V was clipped by 0 bases and J by 9 bases; unmatched bases: 5. CDR3 sequence: CASSPPSGRDREQFF. CDR3 nucleotide sequence: TGTGCCAGCTCACCACCAAGCGGGAGGGACCGTGAGCAGTTCTTC. The complete variable domain, with remaining parts taken from reference TRBV18 and TRBJ2-1, reads NAGVMQNPRHLVRRRGQEARLRCSPMKGHSHVYWYRQLPEEGLKFMVYLQKENIIDESGMPKERFSAEFPKEGPSILRIQQVVRGDSAAYFCASSPPSGRDREQFFGPGTRLTVL.

This clone has only one observation. The chain couples TRBV9 to TRBJ2-1; 9 bases map to TRBD1. The CDR3 sequence is 14 residues long. J gave up 6 bases and V 3 bases, and 4 bases lay outside the gene matches. Germline CDR1 is SGDLS and CDR2 is YYNGEE. Written as DNA, the CDR3 is TGTGCCAGCAGCGCCCGGACAGGGGCCAATGAGCAGTTCTTC. It translates to CASSARTGANEQFF.

The chain joins TRBV28 to TRBJ2-5; 9 positions agree with TRBD1. CDR3 length: 16 residues. Germline V gene data show CDR1 as MDHEN and CDR2 as SYDVKM. V lost 4 bases to trimming and J lost 3 bases; unmatched junction nucleotides: 9. The CDR3 spells CASSSDGTGREETQYF. The DNA of the CDR3 is TGTGCCAGCAGTTCGGACGGGACAGGGAGGGAAGAGACCCAGTACTTC.

The genes are TRBV5-4 and TRBJ1-1, with D hard to call. The germline V gene has CDR1 SGHNT and CDR2 YYREEE (reference sequence). Trimming stripped 4 bases from V and 1 base from J, with 17 bases between. The CDR3 covers 16 residues. CDR3 region: CASSPPWRMTNTEAFF. The CDR3 DNA follows: TGTGCCAGCAGCCCCCCTTGGAGGATGACGAACACTGAAGCTTTCTTT.

The chain has TRBV10-3 and TRBJ1-1; perhaps TRBD1 as D (5 bases). V was clipped by 4 bases and J by 1 base, with 7 bases between them. Per germline, CDR1 ENHRY and CDR2 SYGVKD. The CDR3 sequence is 13 residues long. The CDR3 sequence: CAISGQGNTEAFF. The CDR3 DNA follows: TGTGCCATCAGTGGGCAGGGGAACACTGAAGCTTTCTTT.

In this sample, this clone turned up a few times. V usage is TRBV6-5 and J usage is TRBJ1-2, with 10 bases fitting TRBD1. Germline assignment: CDR1 MNHEY and CDR2 SVGAGI. The junction had 10 bases not matched to a gene; V was cut back by 7 bases and J by 5 bases. The CDR3 runs 15 residues. The CDR3 bases are TGTGCCAGCATCGCCGGGGACAGGGGACTTTATGGCTACACCTTC. Amino acid sequence: CASIAGDRGLYGYTF.

J is TRBJ1-2 and V is TRBV7-9, with D unclear. Germline V gene sequence: CDR1 SEHNR, CDR2 FQNEAQ (reference sequence). Trimming took off 3 bases at V and 2 bases at J, with 7 bases between the two ends. CDR3 length equals 13 residues. CDR3 DNA: TGTGCCAGCAGCTTGAACACAAACTATGGCTACACCTTC. Its translation: CASSLNTNYGYTF.

The chain employs TRBV4-1 and TRBJ1-1; D unresolved. V was trimmed by 2 bases and J by 11 bases, leaving 21 bases between them. Per the germline V gene, CDR1 is MGHRA and CDR2 is YSYEKL. The CDR3 runs to 15 residues. CDR3 in amino acids: CASSQISRDLAGAFF. As DNA, the CDR3 is TGCGCCAGCAGCCAAATTTCCCGCGACCTAGCGGGCGCTTTCTTT.

The chain combines TRBV2 with TRBJ2-3; 10 nucleotides align to TRBD2. This CDR3 is built from 15 residues. Per the germline V gene, CDR1 is SNHLY and CDR2 is FYNNEI. Trimming took 6 bases from V and 1 from J; bases not matched to a gene: 4. The CDR3 sequence is CASRDGLAGTDTQYF. The CDR3 nucleotides read TGTGCCAGCAGGGATGGACTAGCGGGCACAGATACGCAGTATTTT.

This rearrangement joins TRBV7-2 to TRBJ2-3; 7 bases map to TRBD2. CDR1 and CDR2 (germline): SGHTA, FQGNSA. This CDR3 comprises 15 residues. Trimming at V came to 4 bases and at J to 2 bases, leaving 6 bases not matched to a gene. The CDR3 sequence is CASSSWGGLTDTQYF. In nucleotides, the CDR3 is TGTGCCAGCAGCTCCTGGGGGGGACTCACAGATACGCAGTATTTT. The full variable domain, completed using reference TRBV7-2 and TRBJ2-3, is GAGVSQSPSNKVTEKGKDVELRCDPISGHTALYWYRQSLGQGLEFLIYFQGNSAPDKSGLPSDRFSAERTGGSVSTLTIQRTQQEDSAVYLCASSSWGGLTDTQYFGPGTRLTVL.

In DNA, the CDR3 is TGTGCCAGCAGTTACTCGAAGACAGGATCGAGATATGGCTACACCTTC. Translation gives CASSYSKTGSRYGYTF. The chain joins TRBV6-5 to TRBJ1-2, with D perhaps TRBD1 (6 bases). The V end lost 0 bases, the J end lost 5 bases, and 16 bases lay between the germline ends. Germline assignment: CDR1 MNHEY and CDR2 SVGAGI. CDR3 size: 16 residues.